The 23 T cell receptor beta chains in this list originate from one sample, sequenced in a study of technical replicates of blood from several donors. Sequencing used immunoSEQ multiplex PCR; TCRdb keeps in-frame clones, though not all of them. The sample comprises approximately 79,000 clones, nearly 98% of which are singletons, and roughly 0.3% rests with the top ten. Sequenced input: T cells isolated from PBMCs. The source is a human donor in good health.

The chain is built from TRBV19 and TRBJ1-4, with D uncertain. This CDR3 comprises 16 residues. Trimming removed 1 base from V and 6 bases from J, with 15 bases in between. Germline V gives CDR1 LNHDA, CDR2 SQIVND (reference sequence). Here the CDR3 reads CASSIGVQAIDEKLFF. The CDR3 region has the DNA TGTGCCAGTAGTATAGGCGTCCAGGCTATCGATGAAAAACTGTTTTTT.

This chain joins TRBV10-3 and TRBJ2-1; 8 bases are a match to TRBD2. Germline-derived CDR1 and CDR2 are ENHRY and SYGVKD. Unmatched junction bases numbered 3, after V lost 11 bases and J lost 6 bases. The CDR3 length is 11 residues. The CDR3 nucleotides are TGTGCCTCCACTAGCGGCAATGAGCAGTTCTTC. Encoded protein: CASTSGNEQFF.

The chain recombines TRBV13 with TRBJ2-7; 7 bases are a match to TRBD2. CDR3 length equals 14 residues. Germline CDR1 is PRHDT and CDR2 is FYEKMQ (reference sequence). The junction had 5 bases not matched to a gene; V was cut back by 4 bases and J by 2 bases. CDR3 DNA: TGTGCCAGCAGCTACGGGGGGTATGCCTACGAGCAGTACTTC. Amino acid sequence: CASSYGGYAYEQYF.

The chain joins TRBV23-1 to TRBJ1-3, with 8 bases fitting TRBD1. TRBV23-1 carries the ORF label, with uncertain function. V lost 3 bases, J lost 0 bases, and 19 bases stayed unmatched. The CDR3 sequence is 21 residues long. The CDR3 DNA reads as TGCGCCAGCAGTCAGTCACTACTCACAGGGGGGAGGACTCACTCTGGAAACACCATATATTTT. Encoded protein: CASSQSLLTGGRTHSGNTIYF.

This chain connects TRBV30 to TRBJ1-1; D remains ambiguous. This CDR3 has 13 residues. Trimming took off 0 bases at V and 0 bases at J, with 5 bases between the two ends. In germline, CDR1 is GTSNPN, CDR2 SVGIG (reference sequence). CDR3 DNA sequence: TGTGCCTGGAGTGTTAGAATGAACACTGAAGCTTTCTTT. Its translation is CAWSVRMNTEAFF.

The chain is built from TRBV19 and TRBJ1-1; TRBD1 matches 7 bases. The V and J ends lost 7 bases and 1 base, in that order; junction bases with no gene match: 15. This CDR3 is 17 amino acids long. CDR1 LNHDA and CDR2 SQIVND come from the germline V gene (reference sequence). CDR3 sequence: CASMRVTTGIGNTEAFF. The CDR3 nucleotides are TGTGCCAGTATGCGGGTCACGACAGGGATCGGGAACACTGAAGCTTTCTTT.

V and J are TRBV6-5 and TRBJ2-2; 10 nucleotides match TRBD2. The germline gives CDR1 MNHEY, CDR2 SVGAGI. Trimming at V came to 1 base and at J to 10 bases, leaving 6 bases not matched to a gene. The CDR3 sequence is 15 residues long. CDR3 DNA: TGTGCCAGCAGTTACTTCTTAGCGGGAGGCCCGGAGCTGTTTTTT. Its translation is CASSYFLAGGPELFF.

The rearrangement joins TRBV7-2 to TRBJ1-2; D is possibly TRBD1 (5 bases). This CDR3 has 14 amino acids. Trimming shortened V by 5 bases and J by 2 bases, and 12 bases separated the two germline ends. Germline lookup yields CDR1 SGHTA and CDR2 FQGNSA. CDR3 in amino acids: CASSPGLGNYGYTF. The CDR3 DNA sequence: TGTGCCAGCAGCCCAGGGTTAGGGAACTATGGCTACACCTTC.

This chain joins TRBV19 and TRBJ1-1, with a weak D call TRBD1 (6 bases). This CDR3 is 12 amino acids long. Germline V gene sequence: CDR1 LNHDA, CDR2 SQIVND (reference sequence). V gave up 5 bases and J gave up 7 bases, with 11 bases separating them. The CDR3 protein is CASSFTGIEAFF. The CDR3 DNA reads TGTGCCAGTAGTTTCACAGGGATTGAAGCTTTCTTT.

The chain uses TRBV30 and TRBJ1-1, with D tentatively TRBD1 (5 bases). The germline V gene encodes CDR1 GTSNPN and CDR2 SVGIG (reference sequence). V gave up 1 base and J gave up 7 bases, with 10 bases separating them. The CDR3 runs 12 residues. CDR3 sequence reads: CAWSDRKDEAFF. In DNA, the CDR3 is TGTGCCTGGAGTGACAGGAAGGATGAAGCTTTCTTT.

The V gene is TRBV11-1, the J gene TRBJ2-5, with D hard to call. Trimming left V 5 bases short and J 1 base short, with 2 bases between. The CDR3 has 11 residues. Germline CDR1 and CDR2: SGHAT and FQDESV (reference sequence). The CDR3 region has the DNA TGTGCCAGCAGCCGCCAAGAGACCCAGTACTTC. Translation gives CASSRQETQYF.

V usage is TRBV5-1 and J usage is TRBJ2-1; a weak D match, TRBD1 (6 bases). V lost 3 bases to trimming and J lost 1 base, with 11 bases between them. Germline loops: CDR1 SGHRS, CDR2 YFSETQ. This CDR3 is built from 15 residues. The CDR3 region has the DNA TGCGCCAGCAGCTCTCTACAGGGATCCTACAATGAGCAGTTCTTC. It codes for CASSSLQGSYNEQFF.

This clone was picked up one time. The chain uses TRBV15 and TRBJ2-1, with D unclear. The germline V gene encodes CDR1 LNHNV and CDR2 YYDKDF (reference sequence). The length of the CDR3 is 14 residues. Trimming took off 0 bases at V and 1 base at J, with 4 bases between the two ends. The CDR3 DNA follows: TGTGCCACCAGCAGAGAACGGTCCTACAATGAGCAGTTCTTC. This encodes CATSRERSYNEQFF.

This chain links TRBV6-4 with TRBJ1-5, with D possibly TRBD1 on 5 matching bases. Germline V lookup: CDR1 MRHNA, CDR2 SNTAGT. Trimming took 4 bases from V and 5 from J, leaving 9 bases between them. The CDR3 has 13 amino acids. DNA of the CDR3: TGTGCCAGCAGTGCCAGGGATGATCAGCCCCAGCATTTT. As protein: CASSARDDQPQHF.

The V and J genes are TRBV9 and TRBJ1-2, with 7 nucleotides matching TRBD1. The germline V gene encodes CDR1 SGDLS and CDR2 YYNGEE. Trimming removed 0 bases from V and 8 bases from J; junction bases left unmatched: 7. This CDR3 is built from 14 residues. This CDR3 is CASSVEGQGVGYTF. Written as DNA, the CDR3 is TGTGCCAGCAGCGTAGAAGGGCAGGGGGTAGGCTACACCTTC.

The gene calls are TRBV28 and TRBJ2-3; D ambiguous. Germline CDR1 and CDR2: MDHEN and SYDVKM. Trimming removed 5 bases from V and 7 bases from J, with 4 bases in between. The CDR3 is made up of 10 amino acids. The CDR3 is CASSLNTQYF. DNA for the CDR3: TGTGCCAGCAGTCTTAATACGCAGTATTTT. The full variable domain, its missing parts supplied by reference TRBV28 and TRBJ2-3, is DVKVTQSSRYLVKRTGEKVFLECVQDMDHENMFWYRQDPGLGLRLIYFSYDVKMKEKGDIPEGYSVSREKKERFSLILESASTNQTSMYLCASSLNTQYFGPGTRLTVL.

This sequence joins TRBV5-8 and TRBJ1-4; TRBD1 is a possible D gene (5 bases). Looked up from germline, CDR1 is SGHTS and CDR2 is YDEGEE. This CDR3 spans 16 amino acids. V lost 1 base and J lost 6, with 16 bases in between. CDR3 residues: CASSLNYRGMDEKLFF. The CDR3 DNA reads TGTGCCAGCAGCTTGAATTATAGGGGAATGGATGAAAAACTGTTTTTT.

The chain recombines TRBV19 with TRBJ2-3; the match to TRBD2 covers 7 bases. Germline V lookup: CDR1 LNHDA, CDR2 SQIVND (reference sequence). The CDR3 extends over 16 amino acids. The V gene end was trimmed by 4 bases and the J gene end by 0 bases; junction bases not matched to a gene: 7. DNA for the CDR3: TGTGCCAGTAGTAGACTGGGGGGGACTAGCACAGATACGCAGTATTTT. Its translation is CASSRLGGTSTDTQYF. The full variable domain, in which reference TRBV19 and TRBJ2-3 provide the parts outside the CDR3, is DGGITQSPKYLFRKEGQNVTLSCEQNLNHDAMYWYRQDPGQGLRLIYYSQIVNDFQKGDIAEGYSVSREKKESFPLTVTSAQKNPTAFYLCASSRLGGTSTDTQYFGPGTRLTVL.

The chain links TRBV19 to TRBJ1-1; D perhaps matches TRBD1 (6 bases). V was trimmed by 2 bases and J by 0 bases, leaving 10 bases between them. The CDR3 is made up of 15 amino acids. Germline CDR1 reads LNHDA; CDR2 reads SQIVND (reference sequence). The DNA for the CDR3 is TGTGCCAGTAGTATACGTGGACAGATGAACACTGAAGCTTTCTTT. It encodes CASSIRGQMNTEAFF.

The chain recombines TRBV28 with TRBJ2-7; TRBD2 aligns across 9 bases. There are 14 residues in the CDR3. V was clipped by 10 bases and J by 1 base; unmatched bases: 8. Per the germline V gene, CDR1 is MDHEN and CDR2 is SYDVKM. CDR3 nucleotides: TGTGCCACGCAGGTCGCGGGAGGGTCCTACGAGCAGTACTTC. Its translation is CATQVAGGSYEQYF.

This chain connects TRBV15 to TRBJ2-3, with D possibly TRBD1 on 6 matching bases. Trimming cost V 5 bases and J 2 bases, with 11 bases left between them. Germline CDR1 is LNHNV and CDR2 is YYDKDF (reference sequence). The CDR3 is 14 amino acids. The CDR3 here is CATSEGTNTDTQYF. In nucleotides, the CDR3 is TGTGCCACCAGCGAGGGGACAAACACAGATACGCAGTATTTT.

This chain joins TRBV5-1 and TRBJ2-7, with 8 nucleotides matching TRBD1. The CDR3 spans 13 residues. The V and J ends lost 6 bases and 5 bases, in that order; junction bases with no gene match: 7. The germline V gene has CDR1 SGHRS and CDR2 YFSETQ. CDR3 coding DNA: TGCGCCAGCACCGGGACAGGAATTAACGAGCAGTACTTC. Amino acid sequence: CASTGTGINEQYF.

V and J are TRBV11-2 and TRBJ1-5, with 7 nucleotides matching TRBD1. With 7 bases clipped from V and 5 bases from J, the junction kept 8 bases outside the gene matches. Germline V gene sequence: CDR1 SGHAT, CDR2 FQNNGV. The length of the CDR3 is 14 residues. Here the CDR3 DNA reads TGTGCCAGCAAGGGGACAGCCCGAGATCAGCCCCAGCATTTT. It codes for CASKGTARDQPQHF.